The following is a T cell receptor (beta chain) sequence with its context. Germline values: CDR1 SEHNR, CDR2 FQNEAQ (reference sequence). This CDR3 is 15 amino acids long. Between the trimmed V and J ends, which lost 1 base and 4 bases, there was a span of 13 bases. This entry belongs to a study of T cell changes during pregnancy in multiple sclerosis. TCRdb's table, derived via immunoSEQ multiplex PCR, lists solely in-frame clones and lacks some. The sample yields about 100,000 clones, just over 90% seen once. V is TRBV7-9 and J is TRBJ1-1; no clear D. Sample: peripheral blood, taken in the second trimester of pregnancy. This sequence was found in a female donor with multiple sclerosis, enrolled in a pregnancy study. CDR3 coding DNA: TGTGCCAGCAGCTTAGTTCCGGGGATGGGCACTGAAGCTTTCTTT. Protein: CASSLVPGMGTEAFF.